This TCR beta chain is from a study of blood T cell repertoires in COVID-19. Germline assignment: CDR1 LNHDA and CDR2 SQIVND (reference sequence). V was pared by 4 bases and J by 4 bases, with 3 bases of the junction left unmatched. The CDR3 consists of 14 residues. The count of this clone is one. TCRdb's table, derived via immunoSEQ multiplex PCR, lists solely in-frame clones and lacks some. This sample carries around 230,000 clones, around four fifths of them seen once, and the ten largest clones take 7% to 10%. The sequencing input was peripheral blood. The clonotype comes from a woman between 50 and 59 years old with acute or convalescent COVID-19. This chain joins TRBV19 and TRBJ1-1, with 10 bases that match TRBD1. The DNA for the CDR3 is TGTGCCAGTAGTACCGGGACAGGGGTCACTGAAGCTTTCTTT. Encoded protein: CASSTGTGVTEAFF.